The 21 T cell receptor beta chains listed next were all sequenced from one sample in a study of blood T cell repertoires in COVID-19. The repertoire was sequenced with immunoSEQ multiplex PCR; TCRdb's copy has only in-frame clones and lacks some. The data show some 430,000 clones, about nine tenths seen once. Sequencing was performed on PBMCs or T cells enriched from blood (not recorded which). The receptors originated from a man between 18 and 29 years old who had recovered from COVID-19.

The chain couples TRBV5-4 to TRBJ1-2; 11 bases align to TRBD1. With 4 bases clipped from V and 7 bases from J, the junction kept 6 bases outside the gene matches. The CDR3 contains 14 residues. Per germline, CDR1 SGHNT and CDR2 YYREEE (reference sequence). The CDR3 sequence: CASSIRDRGSGYTF. The CDR3 nucleotides are TGTGCCAGCAGCATCCGGGACAGGGGGTCTGGCTACACCTTC.

V gene TRBV19 combines with J gene TRBJ1-6; D is uncertain. V was cut by 6 bases and J by 7 bases, with 19 bases left in between. Per the germline V gene, CDR1 is LNHDA and CDR2 is SQIVND (reference sequence). The CDR3 length is 16 residues. This CDR3 reads CASRKAIPPRNSPLHF. The CDR3 DNA sequence: TGTGCCAGTAGGAAGGCGATACCCCCGAGGAATTCACCCCTCCACTTT.

The rearrangement joins TRBV5-1 to TRBJ1-2, with 9 bases matching TRBD1. J gave up 4 bases and V 3 bases, and 4 bases lay outside the gene matches. This CDR3 comprises 14 residues. The germline V gene has CDR1 SGHRS and CDR2 YFSETQ. The DNA for the CDR3 is TGCGCCAGCAGCTCGGACAGGGGATTCTATGGCTACACCTTC. Residues: CASSSDRGFYGYTF.

The chain joins TRBV11-3 to TRBJ1-1, with TRBD1 matching 7 bases. V was pared by 5 bases and J by 4 bases, with 13 bases of the junction left unmatched. This CDR3 comprises 16 residues. Germline CDR1 reads SGHNT; CDR2 reads YENEEA. CDR3 amino acids: CASSTRTGRRGTEAFF. The CDR3 DNA reads as TGTGCCAGCAGCACACGGACAGGACGACGTGGCACTGAAGCTTTCTTT.

A note on this clone: This sample also contains other DNA sequences that code for the same CDR3. V and J are TRBV5-1 and TRBJ2-7, with TRBD1 as a possible D gene (5 bases). Trimming removed 0 bases from V and 4 bases from J, with 5 bases in between. CDR3 size: 12 residues. Germline CDR1 and CDR2: SGHRS and YFSETQ. The chain's CDR3 is CASSLGQYEQYF. Written as DNA, the CDR3 is TGCGCCAGCAGCTTGGGACAGTACGAGCAGTACTTC.

The chain recombines TRBV4-1 with TRBJ2-3; D not certain. Trimming took off 1 base at V and 6 bases at J, with 5 bases between the two ends. Germline V gene lookup returns CDR1 MGHRA and CDR2 YSYEKL. The CDR3 extends over 12 amino acids. The CDR3 sequence is CASSQVRDTQYF. DNA of the CDR3: TGCGCCAGCAGCCAAGTACGGGATACGCAGTATTTT.

This clone was picked up one time. The chain uses TRBV30 and TRBJ2-1; 8 bases are shared with TRBD2. This CDR3 region has 13 residues. V lost 4 bases, J lost 4 bases, and 3 bases stayed unmatched. Germline V gene lookup returns CDR1 GTSNPN and CDR2 SVGIG (reference sequence). In DNA, the CDR3 is TGTGCCTGGAAGGCTAGCGGGTACAATGAGCAGTTCTTC. Translation: CAWKASGYNEQFF.

This chain links TRBV10-1 with TRBJ1-5; D gene unclear. Germline CDR1 WNHNN, CDR2 SYGVQD (reference sequence). The CDR3 extends over 14 amino acids. V was shortened by 6 bases and J by 3 bases, with 12 bases between the two germline ends. CDR3 sequence: CASSASGDNQPQHF. In nucleotides, the CDR3 is TGCGCCAGCAGCGCCTCGGGTGACAATCAGCCCCAGCATTTT.

The CDR3 DNA is TGTGCCAGCGGGCATGCAGGGGACGGTATAAATGAGCAGTTCTTC. Translating it yields CASGHAGDGINEQFF. This rearrangement joins TRBV19 to TRBJ2-1; TRBD1 might be the D (6 bases). CDR3 length: 15 residues. The V end was cut by 9 bases, the J end by 7 bases, with 22 bases between. Germline values: CDR1 LNHDA, CDR2 SQIVND (reference sequence).

This chain uses TRBV28 with TRBJ1-2; tentatively, D is TRBD1 (6 bases). Trimming pared 8 bases from V and 7 bases from J, leaving 14 bases between. This CDR3 is built from 12 residues. CDR1 is MDHEN, CDR2 SYDVKM, per germline. The CDR3, as DNA: TGTGCCAGCGGGGAGGGGGGCATTGGCTACACCTTC. Translated, it gives CASGEGGIGYTF.

The chain carries TRBV2 and TRBJ2-3, with TRBD1 identical over 7 bases. Germline CDR1 and CDR2: SNHLY and FYNNEI. V gave up 8 bases and J gave up 2 bases; unmatched junction bases: 7. This CDR3 spans 14 amino acids. Here the CDR3 reads CASGTEKDTDTQYF. The DNA of the CDR3 is TGTGCCAGCGGGACAGAGAAAGACACAGATACGCAGTATTTT.

The rearrangement uses TRBV11-2 and TRBJ2-2; TRBD1 aligns across 9 bases. Germline V gene sequence: CDR1 SGHAT, CDR2 FQNNGV. Trimming took 5 bases from V and 5 from J; bases not matched to a gene: 12. The CDR3 loop spans 17 amino acids. In DNA form, the CDR3 reads TGTGCCAGCAGCACCCCGGCGACAGGGGGTCGGACCGGGGAGCTGTTTTTT. Residues: CASSTPATGGRTGELFF.

The chain has TRBV11-3 and TRBJ1-3; 7 nucleotides align to TRBD1. The CDR3 runs to 14 residues. Per the germline V gene, CDR1 is SGHNT and CDR2 is YENEEA. The trim removed 3 bases at V and 2 bases at J, leaving 1 base unmatched. CDR3 loop: CASSLGTAGNTIYF. The DNA of the CDR3 is TGTGCCAGCAGCTTGGGGACAGCTGGAAACACCATATATTTT.

This chain links TRBV7-9 with TRBJ1-1; D is undetermined. Germline CDR1 reads SEHNR; CDR2 reads FQNEAQ (reference sequence). V lost 1 base to trimming and J lost 3 bases, with 9 bases between them. The CDR3 totals 14 residues. The CDR3, as DNA: TGTGCCAGCAGCTTAGGTGGGGAGTACACTGAAGCTTTCTTT. It specifies CASSLGGEYTEAFF.

This clone was seen only once. This sequence joins TRBV27 and TRBJ2-3, with TRBD2 matching over 13 bases. The junction had 5 bases not matched to a gene; V was cut back by 5 bases and J by 3 bases. This CDR3 has 16 residues. Germline lookup yields CDR1 MNHEY and CDR2 SMNVEV (reference sequence). The CDR3 bases are TGTGCCAGCAGTGCCCGGACTAGCGGGAGAACAGATACGCAGTATTTT. It codes for CASSARTSGRTDTQYF.

This clone was seen a handful of times. J is TRBJ2-7 and V is TRBV2; D possibly corresponds to TRBD2 (7 bases). Germline V gene sequence: CDR1 SNHLY, CDR2 FYNNEI. Trimming removed 6 bases from V and 6 bases from J, with 21 bases in between. CDR3 size: 15 residues. The DNA for the CDR3 is TGTGCCAGCAGCCCTCGAACCGGGGGGCCAAGCGAGCAGTACTTC. It yields the protein CASSPRTGGPSEQYF.

CDR3 coding DNA: TGTGCCAGCAGCTTAGCCGACGGGAATGAAAAACTGTTTTTT. Protein sequence: CASSLADGNEKLFF. V and J are TRBV7-2 and TRBJ1-4; the D is unclear. The CDR3 is made up of 14 amino acids. Germline CDR1 reads SGHTA; CDR2 reads FQGNSA. V lost 0 bases to trimming and J lost 5 bases, with 7 bases between them.

J is TRBJ1-1 and V is TRBV9, with 8 bases identical to TRBD1. V lost 4 bases, J lost 1 base, and 6 bases stayed unmatched. The CDR3 is made up of 15 amino acids. CDR1 and CDR2 (germline): SGDLS, YYNGEE. The CDR3 reads CASSWGQGANTEAFF. In DNA form, the CDR3 reads TGTGCCAGCAGCTGGGGGCAGGGGGCGAACACTGAAGCTTTCTTT.

The J gene is TRBJ2-1, the V gene TRBV7-3, with D possibly being TRBD2 (5 bases). Between the trimmed V and J ends, which lost 2 bases and 2 bases, there was a span of 13 bases. The CDR3 runs to 16 residues. Germline loops: CDR1 SGHTA, CDR2 FQGTGA. The DNA of the CDR3 is TGTGCCAGCAGCTTATCATCCGGGGATGCCTACAATGAGCAGTTCTTC. It translates to CASSLSSGDAYNEQFF.

This clone has just one count. This chain joins TRBV6-5 and TRBJ2-1, with 12 bases fitting TRBD2. The CDR3 is 15 residues long. Germline V gene data show CDR1 as MNHEY and CDR2 as SVGAGI. Unmatched junction bases numbered 6, after V lost 5 bases and J lost 7 bases. In DNA form, the CDR3 reads TGTGCCAGCAGTCTGCTAGCGGGAGGGCCGAATGAGCAGTTCTTC. Residues: CASSLLAGGPNEQFF.

This clone was seen only once. The chain employs TRBV10-3 and TRBJ1-1; D not certain. Germline V gene data show CDR1 as ENHRY and CDR2 as SYGVKD. Trimming removed 3 bases at V and 0 bases at J, with 14 bases between. This CDR3 is 16 amino acids long. This chain's CDR3 is CAISDPFGRLNTEAFF. Written as DNA, the CDR3 is TGTGCCATCAGTGACCCCTTTGGCAGATTGAACACTGAAGCTTTCTTT.